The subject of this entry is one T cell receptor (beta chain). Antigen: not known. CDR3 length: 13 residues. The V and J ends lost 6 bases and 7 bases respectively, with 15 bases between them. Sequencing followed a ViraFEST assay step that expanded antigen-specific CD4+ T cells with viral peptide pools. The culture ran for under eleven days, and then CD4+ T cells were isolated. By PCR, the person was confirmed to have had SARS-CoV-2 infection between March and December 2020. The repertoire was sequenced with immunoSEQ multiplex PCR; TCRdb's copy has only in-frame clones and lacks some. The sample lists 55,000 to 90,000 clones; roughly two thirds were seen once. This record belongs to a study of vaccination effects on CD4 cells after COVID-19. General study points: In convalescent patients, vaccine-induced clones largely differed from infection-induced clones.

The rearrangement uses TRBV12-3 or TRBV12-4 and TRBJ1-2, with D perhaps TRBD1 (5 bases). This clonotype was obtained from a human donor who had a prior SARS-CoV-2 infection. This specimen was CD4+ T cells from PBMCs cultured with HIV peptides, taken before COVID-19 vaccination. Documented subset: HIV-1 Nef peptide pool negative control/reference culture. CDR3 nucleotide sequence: TGTGCCAGCAGGGGAATAGGGGTCGGTGGCTACACCTTC. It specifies CASRGIGVGGYTF.